These 5 T cell receptor beta chains came from one sample sequenced in a study of monozygotic twins with inflammatory bowel disease (dated by TCRdb to between 2017 and 2020). Library generation was performed with 5' RACE. The data were produced on an Illumina HiSeq 2500. Through TCRdb reprocessing, the reads give one entry per CDR3 protein sequence; DNA is omitted. The table held for this sample gives fewer than 350,000 distinct CDR3 sequences. Approximately 2% of the sample is in the top ten clones. The material sequenced was blood. The receptors come from a human donor with ulcerative colitis or Crohn's disease, or a healthy co-twin of an affected twin (not recorded which).

This chain uses TRBV12-3 or TRBV12-4 with TRBJ2-2; TCRdb names TRBD1, which stays unverified in the absence of DNA. The CDR3 is 13 amino acids. CDR3 sequence reads: CASSRRVPGELFF.

The chain has TRBV7-9 and TRBJ2-7; the TCRdb D gene call, TRBD1, has no DNA to confirm it. The CDR3 runs 16 residues. The germline V gene has CDR1 SEHNR and CDR2 FQNEAQ (reference sequence). This chain's CDR3 is CASSPSDRIIPYEQYF.

The chain combines TRBV5-5 with TRBJ1-1; without DNA, the TCRdb call of TRBD1 cannot be checked. The CDR3 runs 16 residues. CDR1 is SGHKS and CDR2 is YYEKEE in the germline V gene (reference sequence). CDR3 loop: CASSGTALISNTEAFF.

The chain has TRBV7-2 and TRBJ1-5; TCRdb calls TRBD1, which cannot be checked without DNA. Looked up from germline, CDR1 is SGHTA and CDR2 is FQGNSA. This CDR3 is built from 16 residues. The CDR3 is CASSFGGQGGSRPQHF.

The chain uses TRBV21-1 and TRBJ1-2. TRBV21-1 corresponds to a pseudogene. The length of the CDR3 is 16 residues. CDR3 protein: CASSKGGTYILYGYTF.